Presented here are 21 T cell receptor beta chains from one specimen sequenced in a study of blood T cell repertoires in COVID-19. Libraries were prepared by immunoSEQ multiplex PCR; TCRdb keeps only in-frame clonotypes and omits some of them. The sample gives around 220,000 clones, just over 90% of which show up once; approximately 2% is in the top ten. The sample comprised PBMCs or T cells enriched from blood (not recorded which). The receptor source for this set is a young woman who had recovered from COVID-19.

A few counts support this clone. This chain joins TRBV16 and TRBJ2-7, with D possibly TRBD1 on 6 matching bases. The CDR3 extends over 15 amino acids. V shed 1 base and J shed 2 bases, with 12 bases lying between them. Germline V CDR1 and CDR2: KGHSY, FQNENV. The CDR3 loop is CASSQYVSGAYEQYF. CDR3 in DNA: TGTGCCAGCAGCCAATACGTTTCAGGGGCCTACGAGCAGTACTTC.

The chain employs TRBV7-9 and TRBJ1-5; tentative D call: TRBD1 (5 bases). V was pared by 5 bases and J by 6 bases, with 14 bases between. From germline, CDR1 is SEHNR and CDR2 FQNEAQ (reference sequence). This CDR3 spans 14 amino acids. As DNA, the CDR3 is TGTGCCAGCAGCGCAGACAGTTATAGTCAGCCCCAGCATTTT. Translating it yields CASSADSYSQPQHF.

The gene calls are TRBV7-3 and TRBJ2-3; D is unclear. The CDR3 has 16 amino acids. Trimming left V 5 bases short and J 2 bases short, with 17 bases between. The germline V gene has CDR1 SGHTA and CDR2 FQGTGA. CDR3 in DNA: TGTGCCAGCAGCCCTGGCTCCAATTCCCCCACAGATACGCAGTATTTT. It is translated as CASSPGSNSPTDTQYF.

This clone was counted only a few times. The chain has TRBV7-8 and TRBJ2-7; 7 bases map to TRBD1. With V trimmed by 1 base and J by 1 base, 13 bases remained unmatched. The CDR3 extends over 18 amino acids. Germline-derived CDR1 and CDR2 are SGHVS and FQNEAQ. Here the CDR3 DNA reads TGTGCCAGCAGCTTAGTCAGAACAAAGACAGGGTTTTCCTACGAGCAGTACTTC. Translated: CASSLVRTKTGFSYEQYF. Drawing the rest from reference TRBV7-8 and TRBJ2-7, the complete variable domain is GAGVSQSPRYKVAKRGQDVALRCDPISGHVSLFWYQQALGQGPEFLTYFQNEAQLDKSGLPSDRFFAERPEGSVSTLKIQRTQQEDSAVYLCASSLVRTKTGFSYEQYFGPGTRLTVT.

This rearrangement joins TRBV19 to TRBJ1-2, with a tentative D call TRBD1 (5 bases). The CDR3 length is 14 residues. Trimming took off 7 bases at V and 4 bases at J, with 16 bases between the two ends. Germline loops: CDR1 LNHDA, CDR2 SQIVND (reference sequence). The CDR3, as DNA: TGTGCCAGTACCCTAGGAGGGGAGGGCTATGGCTACACCTTC. Protein: CASTLGGEGYGYTF. The full variable domain, rest sourced from reference TRBV19 and TRBJ1-2, is DGGITQSPKYLFRKEGQNVTLSCEQNLNHDAMYWYRQDPGQGLRLIYYSQIVNDFQKGDIAEGYSVSREKKESFPLTVTSAQKNPTAFYLCASTLGGEGYGYTFGSGTRLTVV.

The chain is built from TRBV9 and TRBJ2-3; no clear D gene. V lost 0 bases and J lost 5, with 13 bases in between. Germline loops: CDR1 SGDLS, CDR2 YYNGEE. The CDR3 is made up of 15 amino acids. The CDR3 reads CASSVDGMSEDTQYF. The CDR3 nucleotides are TGTGCCAGCAGCGTAGACGGAATGAGCGAAGATACGCAGTATTTT. The full variable domain, its missing parts supplied by reference TRBV9 and TRBJ2-3, is DSGVTQTPKHLITATGQRVTLRCSPRSGDLSVYWYQQSLDQGLQFLIQYYNGEERAKGNILERFSAQQFPDLHSELNLSSLELGDSALYFCASSVDGMSEDTQYFGPGTRLTVL.

This chain uses TRBV2 with TRBJ2-1; 9 bases map to TRBD1. V was clipped by 6 bases and J by 2 bases; unmatched bases: 5. The germline gives CDR1 SNHLY, CDR2 FYNNEI. The CDR3 sequence is 15 residues long. The CDR3 reads CASRQDRGPYNEQFF. CDR3 DNA: TGTGCCAGCAGGCAGGACAGGGGACCCTACAATGAGCAGTTCTTC.

This chain links TRBV7-9 with TRBJ1-6; D unclear. The CDR3 consists of 15 residues. V lost 1 base to trimming and J lost 8 bases, with 12 bases between them. In germline, CDR1 is SEHNR, CDR2 FQNEAQ (reference sequence). For the CDR3, the DNA is TGTGCCAGCAGCTTAGGGGCAACCAGAGATTCACCCCTCCACTTT. Protein: CASSLGATRDSPLHF.

The chain links TRBV11-1 to TRBJ2-2, with TRBD1 as a possible D gene (6 bases). Germline lookup yields CDR1 SGHAT and CDR2 FQDESV (reference sequence). CDR3 length: 15 residues. V was shortened by 1 base and J by 3 bases, with 9 bases between the two germline ends. The CDR3 region is CASSLGQGYTGELFF. Written as DNA, the CDR3 is TGTGCCAGCAGCTTAGGGCAGGGGTACACCGGGGAGCTGTTTTTT.

This chain connects TRBV4-1 to TRBJ2-5; no firm D call. This CDR3 is 14 amino acids long. Trimming pared 0 bases from V and 1 base from J, leaving 6 bases between. The V gene's germline CDR1 is MGHRA and CDR2 YSYEKL. The CDR3 DNA is TGCGCCAGCAGCCAAGATGCCAGCCAAGAGACCCAGTACTTC. This gives the protein CASSQDASQETQYF.

This clone was picked up one time. J is TRBJ2-7 and V is TRBV2, with unresolved D. Trimming stripped 9 bases from V and 2 bases from J, with 5 bases between. CDR1 is SNHLY, CDR2 FYNNEI, per germline. This CDR3 is 10 amino acids long. The CDR3 DNA is TGTGCCAGTTCCGCCTACGAGCAGTACTTC. Translation gives CASSAYEQYF.

This clone has only one observation. V and J are TRBV28 and TRBJ2-3, with D maybe TRBD2 (6 bases). The germline V gene encodes CDR1 MDHEN and CDR2 SYDVKM. The V end lost 4 bases, the J end lost 10 bases, and 15 bases lay between the germline ends. The CDR3 spans 13 residues. The CDR3 here is CASSYQGTRSQYF. DNA of the CDR3: TGTGCCAGCAGTTACCAAGGGACTCGATCGCAGTATTTT.

The CDR3 is CASSPGQGGYNEQFF. CDR3 coding DNA: TGTGCCAGCAGCCCCGGGCAGGGGGGCTACAATGAGCAGTTCTTC. The chain recombines TRBV2 with TRBJ2-1; possibly TRBD1 for D (7 bases). CDR1 is SNHLY, CDR2 FYNNEI, per germline. The CDR3 extends over 15 amino acids. V lost 6 bases, J lost 3 bases, and 15 bases lay in between.

This sequence joins TRBV6-2 or TRBV6-3 and TRBJ1-5, with TRBD1 identical over 10 bases. The CDR3 sequence is 16 residues long. Germline V lookup: CDR1 MNHEY, CDR2 SVGEGT. V was clipped by 3 bases and J by 2 bases; unmatched bases: 4. DNA for the CDR3: TGTGCCAGCAGTTATGCCGGGACAGGGGGCAATCAGCCCCAGCATTTT. Translating it yields CASSYAGTGGNQPQHF.

The V gene is TRBV11-2, the J gene TRBJ2-1; D possibly corresponds to TRBD1 (8 bases). The germline CDR1 and CDR2 sequences are SGHAT and FQNNGV. The V end was cut by 5 bases, the J end by 9 bases, with 14 bases between. The CDR3 sequence is 13 residues long. The CDR3 nucleotides read TGTGCCAGCAGCCGAAACAGGGGGGGTGAGCAGTTCTTC. Protein sequence: CASSRNRGGEQFF.

CDR3 in amino acids: CASSLGSGTTEAFF. The CDR3, as DNA: TGTGCCAGCAGCTTAGGATCAGGTACTACTGAAGCTTTCTTT. J is TRBJ1-1 and V is TRBV11-2; no reliable D call. Trimming cost V 1 base and J 5 bases, with 11 bases left between them. This CDR3 has 14 residues. Germline V gene data show CDR1 as SGHAT and CDR2 as FQNNGV.

This chain links TRBV9 with TRBJ2-7, with 7 positions matching TRBD2. The trim removed 3 bases at V and 3 bases at J, leaving 6 bases unmatched. The V gene's germline CDR1 is SGDLS and CDR2 YYNGEE. There are 14 residues in the CDR3. The CDR3 reads CASSARGTNYEQYF. The DNA of the CDR3 is TGTGCCAGCAGCGCCCGTGGGACTAACTACGAGCAGTACTTC.

V usage is TRBV19 and J usage is TRBJ1-2; tentatively, D is TRBD1 (5 bases). CDR3 length: 14 amino acids. Germline CDR1 LNHDA, CDR2 SQIVND (reference sequence). V lost 6 bases and J lost 2, with 13 bases in between. The CDR3 coding sequence is TGTGCCAGTAGGTCACAACAGGCAAACTATGGCTACACCTTC. Its protein is CASRSQQANYGYTF.

The chain couples TRBV4-2 to TRBJ1-5; D unresolved. In germline, CDR1 is LGHNA, CDR2 YNFKEQ. The CDR3 covers 16 residues. The V and J ends lost 0 bases and 4 bases respectively, with 13 bases between them. CDR3 nucleotides: TGTGCCAGCAGCCAAGAAGGTAGAGGTCAGAATCAGCCCCAGCATTTT. Translation: CASSQEGRGQNQPQHF.

The rearrangement uses TRBV14 and TRBJ1-1, with a possible D match to TRBD1 (5 bases). CDR1 and CDR2 (germline): SGHDN, FVKESK. The V end lost 6 bases, the J end lost 0 bases, and 11 bases lay between the germline ends. This CDR3 has 14 amino acids. The CDR3 here is CASRDSLVNTEAFF. CDR3 bases: TGTGCCAGCAGAGACAGTCTCGTGAACACTGAAGCTTTCTTT.

V usage is TRBV2 and J usage is TRBJ2-2; possible D gene TRBD1, 6 bases. The CDR3 spans 13 residues. The germline V gene has CDR1 SNHLY and CDR2 FYNNEI. V was cut by 5 bases and J by 6 bases, with 10 bases left in between. CDR3 sequence (DNA): TGTGCCAGCAGTCAACAGGGTCCCGGGGAGCTGTTTTTT. Its protein product is CASSQQGPGELFF. Filled out from reference TRBV2 and TRBJ2-2, the complete variable domain reads EPEVTQTPSHQVTQMGQEVILRCVPISNHLYFYWYRQILGQKVEFLVSFYNNEISEKSEIFDDQFSVERPDGSNFTLKIRSTKLEDSAMYFCASSQQGPGELFFGEGSRLTVL.